This T cell receptor (beta chain) was documented in a study of blood T cell repertoires in COVID-19. The method was immunoSEQ multiplex PCR; TCRdb's version includes in-frame clones alone and lacks a portion of them. The sample holds 200,000 to 250,000 clones; 90% to 95% are singletons and the top ten take 1.5% to 2%. V trimming: 6 bases; J trimming: 5 bases; junction bases outside the gene matches: 8. In germline, CDR1 is DFQATT, CDR2 SNEGSKA (reference sequence). The CDR3 runs to 14 residues. Allocation to cohorts depended on clinical history reported by the participants. Each recovered donor of Cohort 3 presented with two negative PCRs, clearance, or symptom resolution.

V gene TRBV20-1 combines with J gene TRBJ2-2; 8 nucleotides align to TRBD1. Source material: PBMCs or T cells enriched from blood (not recorded which). The source is a woman between 18 and 29 years old who had recovered from COVID-19. CDR3 nucleotides: TGCAGTGCCAGTACAGGGGGAACGACCGGGGAGCTGTTTTTT. Translated: CSASTGGTTGELFF.